Below are 29 T cell receptor beta chains sequenced from a single sample in a study of cytomegalovirus exposure and HLA in healthy donors. The PCR had 60 Vbeta and 13 Jbeta primers. Clones were read by immunoSEQ multiplex PCR, and TCRdb kept only the in-frame ones, dropping some. The sample comprises roughly 63,000 clones, approximately 71% of which are singletons, and more than 20% rests with the top ten. Specimen: PBMCs. These receptors were collected from a man in his forties or fifties in good health and CMV-seropositive.

This chain uses TRBV30 with TRBJ2-7; 11 bases are shared with TRBD2. This CDR3 is 16 amino acids long. Per germline, CDR1 GTSNPN and CDR2 SVGIG (reference sequence). Losses at the gene ends were 2 bases for V and 2 bases for J; bases not matched to a gene: 8. CDR3 region: CAWSWSSGGRPYEQYF. In DNA, the CDR3 is TGTGCCTGGAGTTGGTCTAGCGGGGGGCGCCCCTACGAGCAGTACTTC.

This rearrangement joins TRBV6-5 to TRBJ2-2; D possibly corresponds to TRBD1 (6 bases). Per germline, CDR1 MNHEY and CDR2 SVGAGI. The CDR3 has 16 amino acids. Trimming took off 2 bases at V and 5 bases at J, with 15 bases between the two ends. CDR3 sequence: CASSYGGGQLTGELFF. The CDR3 DNA reads TGTGCCAGCAGTTACGGGGGCGGGCAGTTGACCGGGGAGCTGTTTTTT.

This clone occurred once. The chain has TRBV10-1 and TRBJ1-2; D possibly corresponds to TRBD1 (6 bases). Germline CDR1 is WNHNN and CDR2 is SYGVQD (reference sequence). The CDR3 extends over 13 amino acids. V lost 4 bases, J lost 8 bases, and 14 bases lay in between. CDR3 sequence reads: CASSASLGGGYTF. The CDR3 region has the DNA TGCGCCAGCAGTGCCAGTCTTGGGGGCGGCTACACCTTC.

The chain employs TRBV7-2 and TRBJ1-1; D remains unclear. The ends were cut back, 5 bases at V and 1 base at J, with 11 bases in the middle. Germline CDR1 reads SGHTA; CDR2 reads FQGNSA. This CDR3 has 14 residues. The CDR3: CASSRSGSNTEAFF. In DNA form, the CDR3 reads TGTGCCAGCAGCCGCAGCGGATCGAACACTGAAGCTTTCTTT. Full variable domain (rest looked up from reference TRBV7-2 and TRBJ1-1): GAGVSQSPSNKVTEKGKDVELRCDPISGHTALYWYRQSLGQGLEFLIYFQGNSAPDKSGLPSDRFSAERTGGSVSTLTIQRTQQEDSAVYLCASSRSGSNTEAFFGQGTRLTVV.

The chain employs TRBV7-2 and TRBJ1-2, with 8 bases aligning to TRBD1. With 0 bases clipped from V and 6 bases from J, the junction kept 9 bases outside the gene matches. Germline-derived CDR1 and CDR2 are SGHTA and FQGNSA. The CDR3 spans 16 residues. The CDR3 nucleotides are TGTGCCAGCAGCTTAGCGCGGAACAGGGGGGTAAATGGCTACACCTTC. This gives the protein CASSLARNRGVNGYTF.

This clone was seen only once. This chain links TRBV7-8 with TRBJ1-2; TRBD1 aligns across 8 bases. Germline V gives CDR1 SGHVS, CDR2 FQNEAQ. The V segment lost 5 bases and the J segment 0 bases; nucleotides outside the gene matches: 2. The CDR3 is made up of 14 amino acids. The CDR3 coding sequence is TGTGCCAGCAGCCAGGACAGGGCTAACTATGGCTACACCTTC. Translated: CASSQDRANYGYTF. Full variable domain (outside the CDR3, taken from reference TRBV7-8 and TRBJ1-2): GAGVSQSPRYKVAKRGQDVALRCDPISGHVSLFWYQQALGQGPEFLTYFQNEAQLDKSGLPSDRFFAERPEGSVSTLKIQRTQQEDSAVYLCASSQDRANYGYTFGSGTRLTVV.

This chain links TRBV7-8 with TRBJ2-1; the D is unclear. This CDR3 is 16 amino acids long. V lost 1 base and J lost 0, with 10 bases in between. The germline V gene has CDR1 SGHVS and CDR2 FQNEAQ. The CDR3 is CASSLDARSSYNEQFF. The DNA for the CDR3 is TGTGCCAGCAGCTTAGATGCAAGGAGCTCCTACAATGAGCAGTTCTTC.

CDR3 residues: CASSLGQGDQPQHF. In DNA, the CDR3 is TGTGCCAGCTCACTAGGACAGGGGGATCAGCCCCAGCATTTT. The chain carries TRBV18 and TRBJ1-5; the match to TRBD1 covers 10 bases. This CDR3 has 14 amino acids. CDR1 is KGHSH and CDR2 is LQKENI in the germline V gene. V trimming: 4 bases; J trimming: 5 bases; junction bases outside the gene matches: 2. Using reference TRBV18 and TRBJ1-5 for the parts outside the CDR3, the full variable domain is NAGVMQNPRHLVRRRGQEARLRCSPMKGHSHVYWYRQLPEEGLKFMVYLQKENIIDESGMPKERFSAEFPKEGPSILRIQQVVRGDSAAYFCASSLGQGDQPQHFGDGTRLSIL.

The chain has TRBV19 and TRBJ1-5, with unresolved D. The CDR3 length is 14 residues. Trimming shortened V by 3 bases and J by 3 bases, and 9 bases separated the two germline ends. The V gene's germline CDR1 is LNHDA and CDR2 SQIVND (reference sequence). CDR3 residues: CASSIAGINQPQHF. The CDR3 coding sequence is TGTGCCAGTAGTATCGCGGGGATCAATCAGCCCCAGCATTTT.

V and J are TRBV18 and TRBJ1-5; TRBD1 agrees at 8 bases. V was pared by 6 bases and J by 4 bases, with 8 bases of the junction left unmatched. Germline-derived CDR1 and CDR2 are KGHSH and LQKENI. The CDR3 is 15 residues long. DNA for the CDR3: TGTGCCAGCTCGCCTACAGGGGGATGGAATCAGCCCCAGCATTTT. It specifies CASSPTGGWNQPQHF.

This clone was detected a few times. This chain uses TRBV6-1 with TRBJ2-7, with D possibly matching TRBD1 (6 bases). The V end was cut by 2 bases, the J end by 2 bases, with 10 bases between. CDR1 is MNHNS and CDR2 is SASEGT in the germline V gene. The CDR3 has 14 amino acids. CDR3 residues: CASSEQDRTYEQYF. In DNA, the CDR3 is TGTGCCAGCAGTGAACAGGACAGAACCTACGAGCAGTACTTC.

The V call is TRBV25-1, the J call TRBJ2-3; TRBD1 matches at 7 bases. Trimming took 3 bases from V and 2 from J; bases not matched to a gene: 5. The CDR3 is 15 amino acids. The germline V gene encodes CDR1 MGHDK and CDR2 SYGVNS. The CDR3 loop is CASSDRDRITDTQYF. CDR3 coding DNA: TGTGCCAGCAGTGACCGGGACAGAATCACAGATACGCAGTATTTT.

The gene calls are TRBV25-1 and TRBJ2-7; D might be TRBD2 (5 bases). Trimming stripped 7 bases from V and 5 bases from J, with 15 bases between. Per the germline V gene, CDR1 is MGHDK and CDR2 is SYGVNS. This CDR3 region has 13 residues. CDR3 protein: CASKRGSRNEQYF. In DNA, the CDR3 is TGTGCCAGCAAGAGAGGGAGCCGGAACGAGCAGTACTTC.

The chain combines TRBV5-1 with TRBJ1-1; the D gene is possibly TRBD1 (6 bases). This CDR3 is 13 amino acids long. The V gene's germline CDR1 is SGHRS and CDR2 YFSETQ. V lost 2 bases and J 6 bases, leaving 11 bases between the germline ends. The CDR3 DNA is TGCGCCAGCAGCTTCACAGGGTTGGCTGAAGCTTTCTTT. It specifies CASSFTGLAEAFF.

This clone has just a few counts. V gene TRBV6-5 combines with J gene TRBJ2-5; TRBD2 aligns across 12 bases. The CDR3 contains 16 residues. The V gene end was trimmed by 0 bases and the J gene end by 7 bases; junction bases not matched to a gene: 6. Per the germline V gene, CDR1 is MNHEY and CDR2 is SVGAGI. This chain's CDR3 is CASSYSRTSGTGTQYF. CDR3 bases: TGTGCCAGCAGTTACTCACGGACTAGCGGGACGGGGACCCAGTACTTC.

Only a few counts were recorded for this clone. The rearrangement links TRBV7-8 to TRBJ2-7, with TRBD2 matching 10 bases. Unmatched junction bases numbered 7, after V lost 1 base and J lost 4 bases. This CDR3 comprises 16 residues. Germline CDR1 SGHVS, CDR2 FQNEAQ. CDR3 nucleotides: TGTGCCAGCAGCTTAGGTGGGCTAGCGGGAGATTACGAGCAGTACTTC. Amino acids: CASSLGGLAGDYEQYF. The whole variable domain, filled in from reference TRBV7-8 and TRBJ2-7, reads GAGVSQSPRYKVAKRGQDVALRCDPISGHVSLFWYQQALGQGPEFLTYFQNEAQLDKSGLPSDRFFAERPEGSVSTLKIQRTQQEDSAVYLCASSLGGLAGDYEQYFGPGTRLTVT.

The rearrangement uses TRBV28 and TRBJ1-2; 11 bases line up with TRBD1. This CDR3 has 13 amino acids. The ends lost 5 bases at V and 7 bases at J; junction bases unmatched: 3. Germline-derived CDR1 and CDR2 are MDHEN and SYDVKM. CDR3 residues: CASSEGQGGGYTF. For the CDR3, the DNA is TGTGCCAGCAGTGAGGGACAGGGGGGTGGCTACACCTTC.

V is TRBV6-1 and J is TRBJ2-4; 10 bases are shared with TRBD2. Germline V CDR1 and CDR2: MNHNS, SASEGT. The CDR3 spans 14 residues. The V segment lost 1 base and the J segment 14 bases; nucleotides outside the gene matches: 8. This chain's CDR3 is CASSEGSSGSLEYF. CDR3 DNA sequence: TGTGCCAGCAGTGAAGGTTCTAGCGGGAGTTTAGAGTACTTC.

This CDR3 reads CASSHRGGGSNYGYTF. As DNA, the CDR3 is TGTGCCAGCAGCCACCGTGGTGGGGGCAGCAACTATGGCTACACCTTC. The gene calls are TRBV14 and TRBJ1-2, with D perhaps TRBD1 (6 bases). Germline CDR1 and CDR2: SGHDN and FVKESK. The V gene lost 3 bases and the J gene lost 2 bases, with 16 bases spanning the gap. CDR3 size: 16 residues.

This clone was observed a few times. The chain combines TRBV10-1 with TRBJ2-7; no clear D. The CDR3 runs to 14 residues. V lost 5 bases to trimming and J lost 2 bases, with 13 bases between them. CDR1 is WNHNN, CDR2 SYGVQD, per germline (reference sequence). The CDR3 region has the DNA TGCGCCAGCAGTCCGACACGCTTTCCCTACGAGCAGTACTTC. It is translated as CASSPTRFPYEQYF.

This chain links TRBV11-2 with TRBJ1-1, with 7 bases lining up with TRBD1. This CDR3 has 18 residues. CDR1 SGHAT and CDR2 FQNNGV come from the germline V gene. V lost 0 bases, J lost 3 bases, and 13 bases stayed unmatched. Here the CDR3 DNA reads TGTGCCAGCAGCTTAGATGGGAACTACAGGGGTTCGGACACTGAAGCTTTCTTT. Protein: CASSLDGNYRGSDTEAFF.

The V call is TRBV11-2, the J call TRBJ2-5, with D perhaps TRBD1 (6 bases). Deletions cut 3 bases from V and 0 bases from J, with 11 bases between. Germline-derived CDR1 and CDR2 are SGHAT and FQNNGV. The CDR3 is made up of 15 amino acids. The CDR3 DNA reads TGTGCCAGCAGCTTGGGGACACTGTACCAAGAGACCCAGTACTTC. This translates into CASSLGTLYQETQYF.

This sequence joins TRBV9 and TRBJ2-5, with 9 bases matching TRBD1. The CDR3 runs to 16 residues. V lost 1 base, J lost 5 bases, and 9 bases stayed unmatched. Per germline, CDR1 SGDLS and CDR2 YYNGEE. The CDR3 reads CASSVQPGQGGETQYF. The CDR3 DNA follows: TGTGCCAGCAGCGTACAACCGGGACAGGGAGGGGAGACCCAGTACTTC. The full variable domain, its missing parts supplied by reference TRBV9 and TRBJ2-5, is DSGVTQTPKHLITATGQRVTLRCSPRSGDLSVYWYQQSLDQGLQFLIQYYNGEERAKGNILERFSAQQFPDLHSELNLSSLELGDSALYFCASSVQPGQGGETQYFGPGTRLLVL.

This clone was counted a single time. The rearrangement uses TRBV5-4 and TRBJ2-2; possibly TRBD1 for D (6 bases). Germline values: CDR1 SGHNT, CDR2 YYREEE (reference sequence). Trimming pared 4 bases from V and 0 bases from J, leaving 16 bases between. The CDR3 is 17 amino acids. The chain's CDR3 is CASSAVWGPTNTGELFF. The CDR3 DNA reads as TGTGCCAGCAGCGCTGTGTGGGGGCCGACGAACACCGGGGAGCTGTTTTTT. The complete variable domain, with remaining parts taken from reference TRBV5-4 and TRBJ2-2, reads ETGVTQSPTHLIKTRGQQVTLRCSSQSGHNTVSWYQQALGQGPQFIFQYYREEENGRGNFPPRFSGLQFPNYSSELNVNALELDDSALYLCASSAVWGPTNTGELFFGEGSRLTVL.

CDR3 residues: CASSPSTGNGNTIYF. The DNA of the CDR3 is TGTGCCAGCTCACCATCTACGGGGAACGGAAACACCATATATTTT. The chain links TRBV18 to TRBJ1-3, with no clear D. The CDR3 totals 15 residues. V lost 2 bases and J lost 4, with 12 bases in between. In germline, CDR1 is KGHSH, CDR2 LQKENI. The full variable domain, its missing parts supplied by reference TRBV18 and TRBJ1-3, is NAGVMQNPRHLVRRRGQEARLRCSPMKGHSHVYWYRQLPEEGLKFMVYLQKENIIDESGMPKERFSAEFPKEGPSILRIQQVVRGDSAAYFCASSPSTGNGNTIYFGEGSWLTVV.

This chain uses TRBV7-9 with TRBJ2-2; 8 positions agree with TRBD2. The CDR3 is 15 amino acids. CDR1 and CDR2 (germline): SEHNR, FQNEAQ (reference sequence). The V segment lost 5 bases and the J segment 5 bases; nucleotides outside the gene matches: 7. The CDR3 DNA sequence: TGTGCCAGCAGCCTTAGCGGGACAATTACCGGGGAGCTGTTTTTT. Its protein product is CASSLSGTITGELFF.

The chain uses TRBV19 and TRBJ2-3, with 8 bases that match TRBD1. The V gene's germline CDR1 is LNHDA and CDR2 SQIVND (reference sequence). The junction had 17 bases not matched to a gene; V was cut back by 6 bases and J by 3 bases. This CDR3 region has 18 residues. This CDR3 is CASRRTSGQARNTDTQYF. CDR3 nucleotide sequence: TGTGCCAGTAGGAGGACCTCGGGACAGGCGAGGAATACAGATACGCAGTATTTT.

This chain links TRBV11-2 with TRBJ2-5; D is unresolved. From germline, CDR1 is SGHAT and CDR2 FQNNGV. The CDR3 contains 15 residues. With 0 bases removed from V and 5 bases from J, the gap between germline ends came to 13 bases. DNA for the CDR3: TGTGCCAGCAGCTTAGAGAAGTGGGCACGGGAGACCCAGTACTTC. Protein product: CASSLEKWARETQYF. Filled out from reference TRBV11-2 and TRBJ2-5, the complete variable domain reads EAGVAQSPRYKIIEKRQSVAFWCNPISGHATLYWYQQILGQGPKLLIQFQNNGVVDDSQLPKDRFSAERLKGVDSTLKIQPAKLEDSAVYLCASSLEKWARETQYFGPGTRLLVL.

V and J are TRBV28 and TRBJ2-5; 7 bases are shared with TRBD1. Germline CDR1 and CDR2: MDHEN and SYDVKM. There are 15 residues in the CDR3. V shed 2 bases and J 2 bases; nucleotides not matched to a gene: 5. CDR3 in DNA: TGTGCCAGCAGTTTAAGAAGGGGGCTTCAAGAGACCCAGTACTTC. Its translation: CASSLRRGLQETQYF.